The rows below give T cell receptor beta chains drawn from one sample of a study of T cells expressing NK-cell markers. For each CDR3 protein, TCRdb gives one entry from its re-call of the 5' RACE reads, without DNA. The sample's table shows about 380,000 distinct CDR3 sequences. The sequenced sample was blood T cells: a sorted CD56 or NKG2C T cell subset, CD4+ or CD8+ T cells, or bulk PBMC T cells (not recorded which). These TCRs come from a man aged 18-70 years in good health. Each CDR3 is given with its conserved first and last residue.

j_gene: TRBJ2-6
v_gene: TRBV28
CDR3aa: CASSLVRVDPGANVLTF

j_gene: TRBJ1-1
v_gene: TRBV12-3/TRBV12-4
CDR3aa: CASSSYAGSTEAFF

j_gene: TRBJ1-1
v_gene: TRBV6-2/TRBV6-3
CDR3aa: CASKNGALGGMSAEAFF

j_gene: TRBJ2-7
v_gene: TRBV10-3
CDR3aa: CAISDGRESSYEQYF

j_gene: TRBJ1-5
v_gene: TRBV24-1
CDR3aa: CATSAPGQPQHF

j_gene: TRBJ1-1
v_gene: TRBV6-1
CDR3aa: CASSEELRSRWGAFF

j_gene: TRBJ2-7
v_gene: TRBV5-1
CDR3aa: CASSLWLAAEGYEQYF

j_gene: TRBJ2-3
v_gene: TRBV5-1
CDR3aa: CASSLGSTDTQYF

j_gene: TRBJ2-5
v_gene: TRBV9
CDR3aa: CASSVAGGQETQYF

j_gene: TRBJ1-4
v_gene: TRBV6-1
CDR3aa: CASRKDRSATNEKLFF

j_gene: TRBJ1-1
v_gene: TRBV12-3/TRBV12-4
CDR3aa: CASTRGWTEAFF

j_gene: TRBJ1-1
v_gene: TRBV30
CDR3aa: CAWSVGVVVDAFF

j_gene: TRBJ2-4
v_gene: TRBV7-9
CDR3aa: CASSLLKRLSYF

j_gene: TRBJ2-3
v_gene: TRBV29-1
CDR3aa: CSVDLKGTDTQYF

j_gene: TRBJ2-7
v_gene: TRBV6-1
CDR3aa: CASRGPPGEQYF

j_gene: TRBJ1-2
v_gene: TRBV12-3/TRBV12-4
CDR3aa: CASSFTGGLSYGYTF

j_gene: TRBJ2-4
v_gene: TRBV12-3/TRBV12-4
CDR3aa: CASSPNWENIQYF

j_gene: TRBJ2-1
v_gene: TRBV11-2
CDR3aa: CASSLVEWSEQFF

j_gene: TRBJ2-1
v_gene: TRBV3-1
CDR3aa: CASSQLREGQFF

j_gene: TRBJ2-5
v_gene: TRBV7-3
CDR3aa: CASSGGTGGRETQYF

j_gene: TRBJ2-1
v_gene: TRBV20-1
CDR3aa: CSARSDRASYNEQFF

j_gene: TRBJ1-1
v_gene: TRBV15
CDR3aa: CATSRDPYFRDGFEAFF

j_gene: TRBJ2-1
v_gene: TRBV5-1
CDR3aa: CASSLAGGLVEQFF

j_gene: TRBJ1-2
v_gene: TRBV7-2
CDR3aa: CASSLRQAGWGYTF

j_gene: TRBJ1-1
v_gene: TRBV28
CDR3aa: CASRDTGVQNTEAFF

j_gene: TRBJ2-5
v_gene: TRBV7-2
CDR3aa: CASSKYQETQYF

j_gene: TRBJ2-5
v_gene: TRBV11-2
CDR3aa: CAGSRGGVQETQYF

j_gene: TRBJ1-4
v_gene: TRBV12-3/TRBV12-4
CDR3aa: CASSLRGGVVEKLFF

j_gene: TRBJ2-7
v_gene: TRBV19
CDR3aa: CASSGQTEAYEQYF

j_gene: TRBJ2-7
v_gene: TRBV7-9
CDR3aa: CASSFRTAVTYEQYF

j_gene: TRBJ2-3
v_gene: TRBV7-3
CDR3aa: CASSPGTSPSTDTQYF

j_gene: TRBJ2-3
v_gene: TRBV10-3
CDR3aa: CAISDRDSPLYTQYF

j_gene: TRBJ1-1
v_gene: TRBV3-1
CDR3aa: CASSLKLGAGEAFF

j_gene: TRBJ2-3
v_gene: TRBV20-1
CDR3aa: CSARSASRGSTDTQYF

j_gene: TRBJ2-6
v_gene: TRBV12-3/TRBV12-4
CDR3aa: CASSMTGGLSGANVLTF

j_gene: TRBJ1-2
v_gene: TRBV5-1
CDR3aa: CATSGLTGSYGYTF

j_gene: TRBJ2-5
v_gene: TRBV27
CDR3aa: CASRLGLAGRGTQYF

j_gene: TRBJ2-5
v_gene: TRBV3-1
CDR3aa: CASSHNSGNKETQYF

j_gene: TRBJ1-3
v_gene: TRBV7-2
CDR3aa: CASSSQGVGGNTIYF

j_gene: TRBJ2-3
v_gene: TRBV7-9
CDR3aa: CASSGYTGASTDTQYF

j_gene: TRBJ1-4
v_gene: TRBV2
CDR3aa: CASEGQRNEKLFF

j_gene: TRBJ2-3
v_gene: TRBV5-1
CDR3aa: CASKAGDLRTDTQYF

j_gene: TRBJ2-1
v_gene: TRBV5-1
CDR3aa: CASSWEGRDNEQFF

j_gene: TRBJ1-1
v_gene: TRBV27
CDR3aa: CASSLSRGATEAFF

j_gene: TRBJ1-2
v_gene: TRBV28
CDR3aa: CASSTTGTGHYGYTF

j_gene: TRBJ1-2
v_gene: TRBV11-2
CDR3aa: CASSIGQVGGYTF

j_gene: TRBJ2-7
v_gene: TRBV5-6
CDR3aa: CASSLRVSGGKQYF

j_gene: TRBJ2-2
v_gene: TRBV11-1
CDR3aa: CASSPRLAGDYTGELFF

j_gene: TRBJ2-5
v_gene: TRBV20-1
CDR3aa: CSAQLAGVKETQYF

j_gene: TRBJ2-1
v_gene: TRBV29-1
CDR3aa: CSVEARGTYNEQFF

j_gene: TRBJ2-5
v_gene: TRBV4-2
CDR3aa: CASSRTTSGGAGETQYF

j_gene: TRBJ1-5
v_gene: TRBV5-1
CDR3aa: CASSLGQGLGQPQHF

j_gene: TRBJ2-2
v_gene: TRBV5-1
CDR3aa: CASSLGADTGELFF